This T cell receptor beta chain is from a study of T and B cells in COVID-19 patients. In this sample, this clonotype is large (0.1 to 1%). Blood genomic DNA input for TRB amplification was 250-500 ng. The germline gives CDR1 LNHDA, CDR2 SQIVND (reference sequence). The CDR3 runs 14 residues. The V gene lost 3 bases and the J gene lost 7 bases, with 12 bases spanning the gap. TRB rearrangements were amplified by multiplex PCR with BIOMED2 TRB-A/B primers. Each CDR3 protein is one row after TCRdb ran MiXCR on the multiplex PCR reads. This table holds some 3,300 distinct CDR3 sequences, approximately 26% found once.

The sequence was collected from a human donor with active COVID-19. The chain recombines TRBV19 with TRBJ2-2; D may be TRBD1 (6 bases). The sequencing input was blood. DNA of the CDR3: TGTGCCAGTAGTATTTCAGGGGCGGTCGGGGAGCTGTTTTTT. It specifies CASSISGAVGELFF.